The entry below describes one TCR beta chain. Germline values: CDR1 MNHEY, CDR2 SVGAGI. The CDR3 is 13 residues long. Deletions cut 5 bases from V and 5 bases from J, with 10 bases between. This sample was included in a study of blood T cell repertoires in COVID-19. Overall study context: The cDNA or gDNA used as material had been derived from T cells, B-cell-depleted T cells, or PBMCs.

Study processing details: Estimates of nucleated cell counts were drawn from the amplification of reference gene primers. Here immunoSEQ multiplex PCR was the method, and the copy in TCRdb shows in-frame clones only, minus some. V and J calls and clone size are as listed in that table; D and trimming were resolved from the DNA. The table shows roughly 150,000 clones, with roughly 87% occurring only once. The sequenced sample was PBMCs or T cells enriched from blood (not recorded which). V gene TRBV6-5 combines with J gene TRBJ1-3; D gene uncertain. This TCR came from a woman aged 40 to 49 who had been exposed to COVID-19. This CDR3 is CASSQHARNTIYF. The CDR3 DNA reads TGTGCCAGCAGTCAACATGCTCGAAACACCATATATTTT.